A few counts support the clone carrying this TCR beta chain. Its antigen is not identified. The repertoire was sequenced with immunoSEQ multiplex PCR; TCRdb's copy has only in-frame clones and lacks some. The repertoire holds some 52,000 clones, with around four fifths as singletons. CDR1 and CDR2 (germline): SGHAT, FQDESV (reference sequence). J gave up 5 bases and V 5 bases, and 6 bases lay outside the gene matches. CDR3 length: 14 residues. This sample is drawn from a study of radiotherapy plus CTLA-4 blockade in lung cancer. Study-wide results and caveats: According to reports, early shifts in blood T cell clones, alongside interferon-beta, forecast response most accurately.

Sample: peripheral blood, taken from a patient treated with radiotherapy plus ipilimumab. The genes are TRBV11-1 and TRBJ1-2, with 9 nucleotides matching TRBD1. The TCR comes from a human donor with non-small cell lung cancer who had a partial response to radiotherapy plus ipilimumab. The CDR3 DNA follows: TGTGCCAGCAGCCAAAGGACAGGGGCGTATGGCTACACCTTC. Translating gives CASSQRTGAYGYTF.